The next 4 T cell receptor beta chains were all read from a single sample in a study of blood T cell repertoires in COVID-19 (dated by TCRdb to the early 2020s). Library preparation used the immunoSEQ multiplex PCR assay. As stored in TCRdb, this immuneACCESS dataset retains in-frame rearrangements with V and J assigned. A fraction of the clones does not appear; measured against another copy, unresolved V genes explain less than half of the discrepancy, and the remainder lacks a known reason. This sample gives fewer than 350,000 clones in total; roughly 86% of them show up just once. The ten biggest clones cover 9.4% of the sample. Sequenced sample: peripheral blood. All receptors derive from a man aged 18 to 30 with active or convalescent COVID-19.

The gene calls are TRBV6-5 and TRBJ2-1, with D maybe TRBD2 (5 bases). CDR1 and CDR2 (germline): MNHEY, SVGAGI. The V gene lost 2 bases and the J gene lost 9 bases, with 17 bases spanning the gap. The CDR3 extends over 15 amino acids. The CDR3 here is CASSYMTRRWGEQFF. As DNA, the CDR3 is TGTGCCAGCAGTTACATGACTCGGAGGTGGGGTGAGCAGTTCTTC.

J is TRBJ1-1 and V is TRBV15; D is unclear. V lost 0 bases to trimming and J lost 3 bases, with 11 bases between them. The length of the CDR3 is 15 residues. The germline gives CDR1 LNHNV, CDR2 YYDKDF (reference sequence). The CDR3 nucleotides read TGTGCCACCAGCAGAGAAACCGAGGGATACACTGAAGCTTTCTTT. Translation: CATSRETEGYTEAFF.

The CDR3 loop is CASSAVDRDIGYTF. DNA for the CDR3: TGTGCCAGCAGCGCAGTCGACAGGGATATTGGCTACACCTTC. This chain links TRBV11-2 with TRBJ1-2, with 7 bases lining up with TRBD1. The CDR3 length is 14 residues. J gave up 7 bases and V 5 bases, and 10 bases lay outside the gene matches. Germline loops: CDR1 SGHAT, CDR2 FQNNGV.

The V and J genes are TRBV18 and TRBJ1-1, with D uncertain. CDR1 and CDR2 from the germline V gene are KGHSH and LQKENI. The V end lost 0 bases, the J end lost 7 bases, and 9 bases lay between the germline ends. CDR3 size: 13 residues. In nucleotides, the CDR3 is TGTGCCAGCTCACCACCAGATCAGTTTGAAGCTTTCTTT. As protein: CASSPPDQFEAFF.